The 20 T cell receptor beta chains given below trace back to one sample, sequenced in a study of shared clonotypes between healthy human individuals (dated by TCRdb to about 2020). For the CD8 naive samples, CD45RO-negative cells were positively selected for CCR7, yielding a CD45RA+CCR7+ population from which TemRA cells were excluded. The library was generated by the immunoSEQ multiplex PCR assay. TCRdb retrieved this table from immuneACCESS and kept in-frame rearrangements only. Not all clones are present; in checked studies, unresolved V genes account for under half, and no reason is known for the remainder. This sample comprises around 2,100,000 clones, approximately 94% of them detected only once. The top ten clones comprise 1.2% of the sample. Specimen: naive CD8+ T cells sorted from blood. In the paper's terms, the cell subset or site label means: CD45RA+CCR7+. All receptors derive from a man between 18 and 29 years old in good health.

The gene calls are TRBV5-6 and TRBJ2-3; maybe TRBD1 (6 bases). Germline loops: CDR1 SGHDT, CDR2 YYEEEE. The V gene lost 4 bases and the J gene lost 0 bases, with 15 bases spanning the gap. The CDR3 has 16 amino acids. The CDR3 here is CASSPGQLPSTDTQYF. CDR3 sequence (DNA): TGTGCCAGCAGCCCCGGACAGCTCCCGAGCACAGATACGCAGTATTTT.

Note on this clone: This specimen includes other DNA sequences encoding the same CDR3. This sequence joins TRBV30 and TRBJ1-1; D perhaps matches TRBD1 (5 bases). Trimming shortened V by 0 bases and J by 4 bases, and 12 bases separated the two germline ends. CDR1 is GTSNPN, CDR2 SVGIG, per germline (reference sequence). CDR3 size: 14 residues. In DNA form, the CDR3 reads TGTGCCTGGAGTGTTCAGGCAGGGAGCACTGAAGCTTTCTTT. This sequence encodes CAWSVQAGSTEAFF.

In this sample, this clone turned up once. This chain links TRBV27 with TRBJ2-7, with 9 bases identical to TRBD2. V was clipped by 6 bases and J by 6 bases; unmatched bases: 12. The CDR3 totals 15 residues. The V gene's germline CDR1 is MNHEY and CDR2 SMNVEV (reference sequence). The CDR3 DNA sequence: TGTGCCAGCAGCCCGGTCGTAGCGGGGGCCCCCGAGCAGTACTTC. This codes for CASSPVVAGAPEQYF.

This chain joins TRBV28 and TRBJ1-5, with D perhaps TRBD1 (6 bases). V was trimmed by 2 bases and J by 2 bases, leaving 10 bases between them. Germline CDR1 and CDR2: MDHEN and SYDVKM. This CDR3 spans 15 amino acids. CDR3 protein: CASSLIGGGNQPQHF. For the CDR3, the DNA is TGTGCCAGCAGTTTAATAGGGGGGGGCAATCAGCCCCAGCATTTT.

This clone appeared a single time. The J gene is TRBJ2-7, the V gene TRBV5-8, with TRBD1 matching 8 bases. The V gene end was trimmed by 3 bases and the J gene end by 2 bases; junction bases not matched to a gene: 4. The CDR3 has 14 residues. Looked up from germline, CDR1 is SGHTS and CDR2 is YDEGEE. CDR3 sequence reads: CASSSRTGTYEQYF. The CDR3 coding sequence is TGTGCCAGCAGCTCGAGGACAGGGACCTACGAGCAGTACTTC.

J is TRBJ2-1 and V is TRBV2; D is unresolved. Trimming left V 2 bases short and J 0 bases short, with 8 bases between. CDR1 and CDR2 from the germline V gene are SNHLY and FYNNEI. There are 15 residues in the CDR3. Written as DNA, the CDR3 is TGTGCCAGCAGTGAATTAGACCTCTCCTACAATGAGCAGTTCTTC. Residues: CASSELDLSYNEQFF.

The chain uses TRBV5-6 and TRBJ2-7; TRBD1 agrees at 9 bases. The CDR3 extends over 15 amino acids. J gave up 0 bases and V 5 bases, and 6 bases lay outside the gene matches. Germline loops: CDR1 SGHDT, CDR2 YYEEEE. The CDR3 region is CASREGQGASYEQYF. The CDR3 coding sequence is TGTGCCAGCAGGGAGGGACAGGGCGCCTCCTACGAGCAGTACTTC.

This chain joins TRBV7-9 and TRBJ2-4; D is ambiguous. V was shortened by 5 bases and J by 0 bases, with 14 bases between the two germline ends. The length of the CDR3 is 16 residues. CDR1 and CDR2 (germline): SEHNR, FQNEAQ (reference sequence). CDR3 loop: CASSPKAGLAKNIQYF. In nucleotides, the CDR3 is TGTGCCAGCAGCCCCAAGGCAGGTTTAGCCAAAAACATTCAGTACTTC. The variable domain in full, with the rest retrieved from reference TRBV7-9 and TRBJ2-4, is DTGVSQNPRHKITKRGQNVTFRCDPISEHNRLYWYRQTLGQGPEFLTYFQNEAQLEKSRLLSDRFSAERPKGSFSTLEIQRTEQGDSAMYLCASSPKAGLAKNIQYFGAGTRLSVL.

This chain joins TRBV11-2 and TRBJ2-7; no firm D call. The CDR3 loop spans 16 amino acids. V was clipped by 2 bases and J by 5 bases, with 19 bases between them. Germline lookup yields CDR1 SGHAT and CDR2 FQNNGV. The DNA of the CDR3 is TGTGCCAGCAGCTTATTGCGAGGAGACCTTTTCAACGAGCAGTACTTC. Translating it yields CASSLLRGDLFNEQYF.

This chain joins TRBV7-9 and TRBJ1-1; possible D gene TRBD1, 5 bases. CDR1 is SEHNR and CDR2 is FQNEAQ in the germline V gene (reference sequence). Trimming removed 6 bases from V and 9 bases from J, with 14 bases in between. The CDR3 has 12 amino acids. CDR3 protein: CASRFDSQQAFF. The CDR3 coding sequence is TGTGCCAGCAGGTTCGACAGTCAGCAAGCTTTCTTT.

This clone was recorded once. The chain is built from TRBV7-9 and TRBJ1-1; D not certain. The CDR3 contains 14 residues. The V and J ends lost 1 base and 1 base respectively, with 7 bases between them. Germline V lookup: CDR1 SEHNR, CDR2 FQNEAQ (reference sequence). CDR3 loop: CASSLVFPNTEAFF. The CDR3 region has the DNA TGTGCCAGCAGCTTAGTGTTCCCGAACACTGAAGCTTTCTTT. Full variable domain (missing parts from reference TRBV7-9 and TRBJ1-1): DTGVSQNPRHKITKRGQNVTFRCDPISEHNRLYWYRQTLGQGPEFLTYFQNEAQLEKSRLLSDRFSAERPKGSFSTLEIQRTEQGDSAMYLCASSLVFPNTEAFFGQGTRLTVV.

This chain joins TRBV7-9 and TRBJ2-7; the match to TRBD1 covers 10 bases. The CDR3 covers 14 residues. Germline CDR1 is SEHNR and CDR2 is FQNEAQ (reference sequence). Unmatched junction bases numbered 6, after V lost 5 bases and J lost 5 bases. CDR3 nucleotide sequence: TGTGCCAGCAGCGCCCGACAGGGGGCAGACGAGCAGTACTTC. Translating it yields CASSARQGADEQYF.

The rearrangement uses TRBV10-3 and TRBJ2-7, with a possible D match to TRBD1 (7 bases). Trimming took off 7 bases at V and 2 bases at J, with 24 bases between the two ends. CDR1 is ENHRY and CDR2 is SYGVKD in the germline V gene. The CDR3 has 17 amino acids. The CDR3 DNA reads as TGTGCCATCACCGAAACACGAGCAGGGGGGCCCACCTACGAGCAGTACTTC. It is translated as CAITETRAGGPTYEQYF.

The V gene is TRBV7-8, the J gene TRBJ2-7; D is unclear. Trimming removed 3 bases at V and 0 bases at J, with 6 bases between. This CDR3 region has 13 residues. From germline, CDR1 is SGHVS and CDR2 FQNEAQ. CDR3 sequence reads: CASSFVTSYEQYF. The DNA for the CDR3 is TGTGCCAGCAGCTTCGTTACCTCCTACGAGCAGTACTTC.

J is TRBJ1-1 and V is TRBV12-2; TRBD1 reflects the table's D call only, with no check against the DNA. TRBV12-2 is a listed pseudogene. This CDR3 spans 18 amino acids. The CDR3 protein is CASRLVGSQGRRGTEAFF. In DNA, the CDR3 is TGTGCAAGTCGCTTAGTTGGGTCCCAGGGACGCAGGGGCACTGAAGCTTTCTTT.

The chain recombines TRBV11-2 with TRBJ2-3; D is undetermined. Trimming stripped 1 base from V and 2 bases from J, with 4 bases between. The CDR3 loop spans 13 amino acids. Looked up from germline, CDR1 is SGHAT and CDR2 is FQNNGV. In DNA, the CDR3 is TGTGCCAGCAGCTTAGGGAACACAGATACGCAGTATTTT. Translation gives CASSLGNTDTQYF. Using reference TRBV11-2 and TRBJ2-3 for the parts outside the CDR3, the full variable domain is EAGVAQSPRYKIIEKRQSVAFWCNPISGHATLYWYQQILGQGPKLLIQFQNNGVVDDSQLPKDRFSAERLKGVDSTLKIQPAKLEDSAVYLCASSLGNTDTQYFGPGTRLTVL.

This chain links TRBV2 with TRBJ1-5; D might be TRBD1 (5 bases). The V end lost 6 bases, the J end lost 0 bases, and 18 bases lay between the germline ends. The CDR3 is 17 amino acids. Germline CDR1 reads SNHLY; CDR2 reads FYNNEI. The CDR3 DNA reads as TGTGCCAGCAGCTTAGGGACGGTGGGGTATAGCAATCAGCCCCAGCATTTT. This codes for CASSLGTVGYSNQPQHF.

This clone was observed once. The chain has TRBV4-3 and TRBJ2-6; D gene uncertain. There are 15 residues in the CDR3. Trimming left V 1 base short and J 0 bases short, with 4 bases between. Germline V CDR1 and CDR2: LGHNA, YSLEER. This CDR3 is CASSQAFSGANVLTF. CDR3 DNA: TGCGCCAGCAGCCAAGCTTTCTCTGGGGCCAACGTCCTGACTTTC.

V usage is TRBV6-1 and J usage is TRBJ2-3, with unresolved D. The CDR3 runs 15 residues. Germline V gene data show CDR1 as MNHNS and CDR2 as SASEGT. V was trimmed by 1 base and J by 2 bases, leaving 10 bases between them. CDR3 region: CASSEVPEYTDTQYF. CDR3 bases: TGTGCCAGCAGTGAAGTCCCAGAGTACACAGATACGCAGTATTTT.

The chain uses TRBV27 and TRBJ2-1; 8 positions agree with TRBD1. CDR3 length: 13 amino acids. V was clipped by 3 bases and J by 7 bases; unmatched bases: 2. The germline V gene has CDR1 MNHEY and CDR2 SMNVEV (reference sequence). Here the CDR3 reads CASSFTGGNEQFF. CDR3 DNA sequence: TGTGCCAGCAGTTTTACAGGGGGTAATGAGCAGTTCTTC.